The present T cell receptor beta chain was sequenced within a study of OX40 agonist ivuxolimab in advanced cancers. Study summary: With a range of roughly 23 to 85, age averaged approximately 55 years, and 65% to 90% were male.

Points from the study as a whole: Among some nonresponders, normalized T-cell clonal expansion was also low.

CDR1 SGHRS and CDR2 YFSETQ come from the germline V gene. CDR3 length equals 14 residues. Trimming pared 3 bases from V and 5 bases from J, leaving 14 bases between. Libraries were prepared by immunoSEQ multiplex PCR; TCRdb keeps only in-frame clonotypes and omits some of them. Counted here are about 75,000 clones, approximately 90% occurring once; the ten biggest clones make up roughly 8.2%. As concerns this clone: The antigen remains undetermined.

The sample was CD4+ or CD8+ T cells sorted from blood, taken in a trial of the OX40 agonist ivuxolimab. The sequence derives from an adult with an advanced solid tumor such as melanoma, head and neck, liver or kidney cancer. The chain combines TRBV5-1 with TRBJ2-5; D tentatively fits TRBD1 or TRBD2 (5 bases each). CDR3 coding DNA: TGCGCCAGCAGCTCGGCCCTGGGGGAGGAGACCCAGTACTTC. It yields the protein CASSSALGEETQYF.